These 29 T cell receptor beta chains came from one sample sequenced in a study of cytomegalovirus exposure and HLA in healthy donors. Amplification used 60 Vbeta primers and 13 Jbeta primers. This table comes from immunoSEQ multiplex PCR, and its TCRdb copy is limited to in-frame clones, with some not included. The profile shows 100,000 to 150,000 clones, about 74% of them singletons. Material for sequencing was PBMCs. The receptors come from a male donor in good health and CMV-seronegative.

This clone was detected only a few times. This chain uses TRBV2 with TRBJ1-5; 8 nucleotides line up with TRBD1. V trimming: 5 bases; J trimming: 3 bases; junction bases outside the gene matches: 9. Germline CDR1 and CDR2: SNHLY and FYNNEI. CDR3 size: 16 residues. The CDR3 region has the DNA TGTGCCAGCAGTAGGACAGGGCGGGCTGACAATCAGCCCCAGCATTTT. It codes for CASSRTGRADNQPQHF.

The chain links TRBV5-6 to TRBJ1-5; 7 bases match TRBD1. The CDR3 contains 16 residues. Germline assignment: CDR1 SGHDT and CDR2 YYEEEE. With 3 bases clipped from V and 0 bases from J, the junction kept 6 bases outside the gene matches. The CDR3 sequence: CASSSDRDNSNQPQHF. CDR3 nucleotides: TGTGCCAGCAGCTCTGACAGGGATAATAGCAATCAGCCCCAGCATTTT.

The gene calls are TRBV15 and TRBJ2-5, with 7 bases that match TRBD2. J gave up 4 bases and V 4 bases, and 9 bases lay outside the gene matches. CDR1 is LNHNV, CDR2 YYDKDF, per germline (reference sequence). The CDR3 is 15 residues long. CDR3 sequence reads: CATSTRLARGETQYF. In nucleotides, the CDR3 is TGTGCCACCAGCACCCGACTAGCTCGGGGAGAGACCCAGTACTTC.

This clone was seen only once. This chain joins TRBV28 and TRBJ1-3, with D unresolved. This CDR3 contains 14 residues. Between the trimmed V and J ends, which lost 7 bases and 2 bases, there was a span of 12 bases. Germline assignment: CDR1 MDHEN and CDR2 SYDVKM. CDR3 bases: TGTGCCAGCATCACCGCCGGAGCTGGAAACACCATATATTTT. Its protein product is CASITAGAGNTIYF.

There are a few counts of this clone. DNA of the CDR3: TGTGCCAGCAGCCCGCAGTGGGGGCACAGTGAGCAGTTCTTC. Its protein product is CASSPQWGHSEQFF. This rearrangement joins TRBV5-6 to TRBJ2-1; D perhaps matches TRBD1 (6 bases). This CDR3 region has 14 residues. Germline V gives CDR1 SGHDT, CDR2 YYEEEE. V lost 4 bases to trimming and J lost 9 bases, with 17 bases between them. The full variable domain, its missing parts supplied by reference TRBV5-6 and TRBJ2-1, is DAGVTQSPTHLIKTRGQQVTLRCSPKSGHDTVSWYQQALGQGPQFIFQYYEEEERQRGNFPDRFSGHQFPNYSSELNVNALLLGDSALYLCASSPQWGHSEQFFGPGTRLTVL.

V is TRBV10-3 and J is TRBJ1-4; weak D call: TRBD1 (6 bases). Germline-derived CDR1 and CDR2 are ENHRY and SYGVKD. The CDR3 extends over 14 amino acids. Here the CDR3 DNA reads TGTGCTGCCTCGGTGGGGGCCGGTAATGAAAAACTGTTTTTT. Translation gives CAASVGAGNEKLFF.

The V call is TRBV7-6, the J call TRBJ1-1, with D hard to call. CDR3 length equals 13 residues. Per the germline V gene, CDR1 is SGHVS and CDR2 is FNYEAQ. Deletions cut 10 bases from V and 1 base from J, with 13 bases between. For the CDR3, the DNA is TGTGCCACCACGGGGTGGGAGAACACTGAAGCTTTCTTT. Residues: CATTGWENTEAFF.

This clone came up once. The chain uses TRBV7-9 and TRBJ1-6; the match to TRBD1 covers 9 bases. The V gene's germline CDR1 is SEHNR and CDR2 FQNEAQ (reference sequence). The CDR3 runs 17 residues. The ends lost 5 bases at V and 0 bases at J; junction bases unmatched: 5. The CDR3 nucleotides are TGTGCCAGCAGCGGACAGGGGCTAAGCTCCTATAATTCACCCCTCCACTTT. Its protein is CASSGQGLSSYNSPLHF.

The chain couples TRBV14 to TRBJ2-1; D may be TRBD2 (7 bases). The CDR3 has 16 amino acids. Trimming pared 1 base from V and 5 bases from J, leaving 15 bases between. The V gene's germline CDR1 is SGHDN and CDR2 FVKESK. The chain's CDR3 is CASSQGWGGDNNEQFF. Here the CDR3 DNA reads TGTGCCAGCAGCCAAGGTTGGGGGGGGGACAACAATGAGCAGTTCTTC.

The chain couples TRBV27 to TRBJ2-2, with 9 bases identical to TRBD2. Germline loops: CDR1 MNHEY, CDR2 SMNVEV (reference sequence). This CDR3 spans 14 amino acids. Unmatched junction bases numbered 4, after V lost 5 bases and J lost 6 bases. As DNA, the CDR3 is TGTGCCAGCAGTGCAGGACTAGCGTCCGGGGAGCTGTTTTTT. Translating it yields CASSAGLASGELFF.

The CDR3 loop is CAIKETQYF. CDR3 bases: TGTGCCATAAAAGAGACCCAGTACTTC. The V and J genes are TRBV6-1 and TRBJ2-5; D is unresolved. CDR3 length: 9 amino acids. Germline assignment: CDR1 MNHNS and CDR2 SASEGT. V was shortened by 10 bases and J by 3 bases, with 3 bases between the two germline ends.

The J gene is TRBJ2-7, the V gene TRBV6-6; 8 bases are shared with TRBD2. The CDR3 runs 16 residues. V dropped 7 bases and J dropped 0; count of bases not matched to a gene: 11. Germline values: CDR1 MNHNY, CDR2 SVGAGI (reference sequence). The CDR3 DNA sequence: TGTGCCAGCACCGAACGGCTAGCGGGTAACTCCTACGAGCAGTACTTC. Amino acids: CASTERLAGNSYEQYF.

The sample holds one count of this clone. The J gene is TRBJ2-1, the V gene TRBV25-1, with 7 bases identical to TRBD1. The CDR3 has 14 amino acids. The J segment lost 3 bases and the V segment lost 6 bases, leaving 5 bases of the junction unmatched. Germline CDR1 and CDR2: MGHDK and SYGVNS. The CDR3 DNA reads TGTGCCAGCAGCCGACAGGGTTTCTACAATGAGCAGTTCTTC. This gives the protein CASSRQGFYNEQFF.

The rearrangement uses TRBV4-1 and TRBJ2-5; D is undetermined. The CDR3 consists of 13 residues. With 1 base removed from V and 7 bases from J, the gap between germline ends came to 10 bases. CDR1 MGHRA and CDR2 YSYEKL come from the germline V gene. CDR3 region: CASSQVGTGTQYF. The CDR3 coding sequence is TGCGCCAGCAGCCAAGTGGGCACCGGGACCCAGTACTTC.

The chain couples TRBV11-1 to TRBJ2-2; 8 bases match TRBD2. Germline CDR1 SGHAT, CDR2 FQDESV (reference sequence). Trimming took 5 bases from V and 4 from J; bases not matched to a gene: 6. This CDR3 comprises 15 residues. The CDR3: CASSKVAGSTGELFF. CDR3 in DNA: TGTGCCAGCAGCAAGGTAGCGGGAAGCACCGGGGAGCTGTTTTTT.

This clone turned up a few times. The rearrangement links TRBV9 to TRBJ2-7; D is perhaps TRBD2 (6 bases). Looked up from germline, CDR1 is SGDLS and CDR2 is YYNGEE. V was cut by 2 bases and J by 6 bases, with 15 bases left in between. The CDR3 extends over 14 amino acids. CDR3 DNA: TGTGCCAGCAGCGTTCTAAAGGAGGGTGGCGAGCAGTACTTC. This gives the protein CASSVLKEGGEQYF.

In nucleotides, the CDR3 is TGTGCCAGCAGCCAAGATGGACTAGCGCGGCCTTTCTACGAGCAGTACTTC. It is translated as CASSQDGLARPFYEQYF. The chain combines TRBV14 with TRBJ2-7; 9 positions agree with TRBD2. J gave up 3 bases and V 0 bases, and 9 bases lay outside the gene matches. Per germline, CDR1 SGHDN and CDR2 FVKESK. The CDR3 has 17 residues. Looking up the rest from reference TRBV14 and TRBJ2-7 gives the full variable domain: EAGVTQFPSHSVIEKGQTVTLRCDPISGHDNLYWYRRVMGKEIKFLLHFVKESKQDESGMPNNRFLAERTGGTYSTLKVQPAELEDSGVYFCASSQDGLARPFYEQYFGPGTRLTVT.

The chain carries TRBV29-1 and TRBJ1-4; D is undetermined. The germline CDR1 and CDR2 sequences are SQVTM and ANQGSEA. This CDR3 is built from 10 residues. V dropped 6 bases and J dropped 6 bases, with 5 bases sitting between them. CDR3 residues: CSVFDEKLFF. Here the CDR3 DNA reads TGCAGCGTGTTCGATGAAAAACTGTTTTTT.

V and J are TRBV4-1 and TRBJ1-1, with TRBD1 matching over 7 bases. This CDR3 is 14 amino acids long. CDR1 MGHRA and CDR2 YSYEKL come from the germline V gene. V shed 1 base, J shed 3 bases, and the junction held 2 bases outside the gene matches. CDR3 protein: CASSQVGQHTEAFF. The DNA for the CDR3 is TGCGCCAGCAGCCAAGTGGGACAGCACACTGAAGCTTTCTTT.

The CDR3: CASSSRDRGLSTEAFF. CDR3 sequence (DNA): TGTGCCAGCAGTTCGCGGGACAGGGGGCTATCCACTGAAGCTTTCTTT. The chain has TRBV28 and TRBJ1-1; TRBD1 matches at 12 bases. The germline V gene encodes CDR1 MDHEN and CDR2 SYDVKM. The V segment lost 4 bases and the J segment 4 bases; nucleotides outside the gene matches: 7. The CDR3 is 16 residues long.

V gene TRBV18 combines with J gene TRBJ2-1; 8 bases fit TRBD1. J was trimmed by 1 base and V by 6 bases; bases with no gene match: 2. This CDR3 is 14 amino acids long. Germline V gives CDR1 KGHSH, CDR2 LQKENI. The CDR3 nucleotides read TGTGCCAGCTCCCGACAGGGGTCCTACAATGAGCAGTTCTTC. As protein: CASSRQGSYNEQFF. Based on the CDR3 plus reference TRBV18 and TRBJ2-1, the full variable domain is NAGVMQNPRHLVRRRGQEARLRCSPMKGHSHVYWYRQLPEEGLKFMVYLQKENIIDESGMPKERFSAEFPKEGPSILRIQQVVRGDSAAYFCASSRQGSYNEQFFGPGTRLTVL.

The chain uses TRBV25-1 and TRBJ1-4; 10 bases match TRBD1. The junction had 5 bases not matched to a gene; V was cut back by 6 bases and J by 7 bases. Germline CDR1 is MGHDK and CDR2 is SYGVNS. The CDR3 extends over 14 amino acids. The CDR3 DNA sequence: TGTGCCAGCAGAGGGACAGGGGTTTTTGAAAAACTGTTTTTT. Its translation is CASRGTGVFEKLFF.

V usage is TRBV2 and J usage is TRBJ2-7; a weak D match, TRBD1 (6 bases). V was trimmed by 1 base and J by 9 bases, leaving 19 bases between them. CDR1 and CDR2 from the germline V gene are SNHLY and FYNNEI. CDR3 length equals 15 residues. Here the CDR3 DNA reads TGTGCCAGCAGTGAAGGCAGGGGTGCGTTTAAACGGCAGTACTTC. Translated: CASSEGRGAFKRQYF.

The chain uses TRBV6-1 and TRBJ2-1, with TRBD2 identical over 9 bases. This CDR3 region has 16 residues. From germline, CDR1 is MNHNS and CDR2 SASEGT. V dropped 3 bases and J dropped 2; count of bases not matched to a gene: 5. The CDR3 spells CASSDLAGATYNEQFF. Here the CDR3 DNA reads TGTGCCAGCAGTGATTTAGCGGGAGCAACCTACAATGAGCAGTTCTTC.

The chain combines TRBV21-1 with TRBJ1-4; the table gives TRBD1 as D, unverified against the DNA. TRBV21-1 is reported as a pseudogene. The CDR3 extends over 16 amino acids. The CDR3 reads CASSKRLGRGGEKLFF. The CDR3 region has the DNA TGTGCCAGCAGCAAAAGACTTGGAAGGGGTGGTGAAAAACTGTTTTTT.

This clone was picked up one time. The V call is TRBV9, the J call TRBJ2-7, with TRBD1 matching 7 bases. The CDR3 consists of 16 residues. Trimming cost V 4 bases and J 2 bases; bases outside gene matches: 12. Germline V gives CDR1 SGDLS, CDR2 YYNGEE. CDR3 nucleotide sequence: TGTGCCAGCAGCCCACGGGACAGCCTTATGACCTACGAGCAGTACTTC. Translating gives CASSPRDSLMTYEQYF.

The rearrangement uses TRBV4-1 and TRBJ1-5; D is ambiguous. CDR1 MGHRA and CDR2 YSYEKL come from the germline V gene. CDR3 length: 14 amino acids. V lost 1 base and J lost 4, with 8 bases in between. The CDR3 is CASSQVGINQPQHF. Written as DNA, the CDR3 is TGCGCCAGCAGCCAAGTTGGCATAAATCAGCCCCAGCATTTT.

The CDR3: CASSRGDRGYEQYF. In DNA form, the CDR3 reads TGTGCCAGCAGCCGGGGTGACAGGGGCTACGAGCAGTACTTC. The chain recombines TRBV11-1 with TRBJ2-7; 8 positions agree with TRBD1. Germline V gene sequence: CDR1 SGHAT, CDR2 FQDESV (reference sequence). The CDR3 length is 14 residues. Trimming removed 5 bases from V and 3 bases from J; junction bases left unmatched: 6. Variable domain in full (rest from reference TRBV11-1 and TRBJ2-7): EAEVAQSPRYKITEKSQAVAFWCDPISGHATLYWYRQILGQGPELLVQFQDESVVDDSQLPKDRFSAERLKGVDSTLKIQPAELGDSAMYLCASSRGDRGYEQYFGPGTRLTVT.

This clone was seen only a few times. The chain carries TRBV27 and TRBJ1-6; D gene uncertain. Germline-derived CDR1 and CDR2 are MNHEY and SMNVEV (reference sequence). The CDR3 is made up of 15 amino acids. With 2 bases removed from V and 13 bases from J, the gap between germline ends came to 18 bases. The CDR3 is CASSLGTDGYGPLHF. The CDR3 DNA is TGTGCCAGCAGTTTAGGAACAGACGGTTACGGTCCCCTCCACTTT.